This T cell receptor beta chain comes out of a study of post-analysis software for immune sequencing data (dated by TCRdb to about 2015). Background on the whole study: Recorded disease courses included relapsing-remitting, secondary progressive and progressive-relapsing multiple sclerosis, with some patients lacking subtype annotation. Patient repertoires were compared against about twelve previously published healthy control repertoires from donors aged roughly 6 to 28 years. A subset of samples was prepared in parallel using single-end sample barcoding, then pooled and co-amplified after Illumina adapter ligation. Study-level results and caveats: When samples were clustered directly using the F measure, samples prepared in the same batch co-clustered strongly, which prompted a batch-effect correction. Significantly higher frequencies in patients than in controls were found for several TRBV segments, including TRBV5-6, TRBV5-1 and TRBV20-1. Normalized Chao1 diversity was significantly lower in multiple sclerosis patients than controls, suggesting substantial peripheral T-cell clonal expansion. The control group was slightly older than the multiple sclerosis patient group.

Inclusive of the bounding cysteine and phenylalanine, the CDR3 is 15 residues long. Only the CDR3 DNA is retained, 45 bases long and in frame from the first base. From the germline V gene, CDR1 is LGHNA and CDR2 is YSLEER. V and J lose 0 bases and 8 bases, and a span of 13 bases separates them. Library prep was done by PCR. The run used an Illumina HiSeq 2500. To reduce PCR and sequencing biases, unique molecular identifiers were incorporated into the TCR beta cDNA libraries. Every 1 to 10 million input T cells yielded 500,000 or so cDNA molecules, meaning each molecule approximated one T cell. Patient libraries were prepared and sequenced with the same protocol used for the earlier healthy control dataset. Within a given batch, samples were prepared together, multiplexed and sequenced on the same HiSeq lane. From the authors' description of their analysis: Raw barcoded reads were processed with MIGEC, discarding single-read molecular identifier groups before consensus assembly and CDR3 extraction. Clonotype tables were post-analysed with VDJtools, and diversity was normalized by down-sampling all datasets to the smallest sample size. In repertoire overlap clustering, CDR3 amino acid sequences, but not nucleotide sequences, were matched to correct batch-related cross-sample contamination. The public reads were run again by TCRdb, first through fastp at Q25 and then through MiXCR, and only productive beta chains were kept. Rows with one shared CDR3 protein collapse into an entry with the most common genes and DNA. V and J calls and clone size were set by TCRdb, not the authors. This sample holds some 500,000 distinct CDR3 sequences; approximately 45% were observed only once. 9% to 14% of the sample goes to the ten largest clones.

TCR beta repertoires were profiled from peripheral blood of 10 to 15 young patients with multiple sclerosis to demonstrate the VDJtools post-analysis software. The multiple sclerosis patients were children and adolescents between about 6 and 16 years of age. Remarks on this clonotype: The target of this receptor is not known. Base qualities were left out, and no much larger clone turns up one base away.

The chain is encoded by TRBV4-3 joined to TRBJ1-4; the D gene is perhaps TRBD1, from 6 matching bases. This clonotype originated in a girl between 5 and 17 years old with multiple sclerosis. The sample was blood. The CDR3 amino acid sequence is: CASSQDRGALEKLFF. Here is the DNA: TGCGCCAGCAGCCAAGATCGGGGGGCGTTGGAAAAACTGTTTTTT.